This TCR beta chain was sequenced during a study of CD8 T cells in ankylosing spondylitis. Study conclusions and caveats: Matched ankylosing spondylitis synovial fluid reportedly contained a significantly enriched population of disease-linked clones. Several of the motif variants were reported before in synovial fluid and blood from reactive arthritis. Ankylosing spondylitis blood seemed to carry a telltale TCR beta motif made of seven or eight highly homologous variants.

Making use of molecular barcodes, quantitative 5'-RACE generated TCR beta libraries. Via MiXCR, TCRdb re-called the 5' RACE reads, giving one row per CDR3 protein. This table holds around 130,000 distinct CDR3 sequences, around 7% found once. The CDR3 has 18 amino acids. With 4 bases removed from V and 3 bases from J, the gap between germline ends came to 24 bases. Germline CDR1 is SGHRS and CDR2 is YFSETQ. In its sample, this clonotype was seen many times. Its antigen is not identified. This clonotype was obtained from a male donor with ankylosing spondylitis or in good health (not recorded which). The chain links TRBV5-1 to TRBJ2-3; TRBD2 is a possible D gene (5 bases). Sequencing was performed on blood, either unsorted or a sorted T cell fraction (not recorded which). DNA of the CDR3: TGCGCCAGCAGCCTGGATATGGTACGGGCAGGAGGTACAGATACGCAGTATTTT. Translating gives CASSLDMVRAGGTDTQYF.